This entry concerns a single TCR beta chain. Assay used: immunoSEQ multiplex PCR; TCRdb lists only in-frame clones, some missing. The data contain over 120,000 clones, approximately 80% of them singletons. V dropped 6 bases and J dropped 3 bases, with 12 bases sitting between them. CDR1 MNHEY and CDR2 SVGAGI come from the germline V gene. The CDR3 is 13 amino acids. The sample belongs to a study of blood T cell repertoires in COVID-19. Study details: Specimens from acute and convalescent COVID-19 originated in the United States, Italy and Spain.

The sequence was collected from a man between 60 and 75 years old with active or convalescent COVID-19. The gene calls are TRBV6-5 and TRBJ2-7, with D maybe TRBD1 (6 bases). The sample comprised peripheral blood. CDR3 sequence (DNA): TGTGCCAGCAGCCCAGGGGCCAACTACGAGCAGTACTTC. It codes for CASSPGANYEQYF.